A selection of T cell receptor beta chains follows, all from one sample in a study of cytomegalovirus exposure and HLA in healthy donors. Only in-frame clones appear in the TCRdb table, and some are missing; sequencing was by immunoSEQ multiplex PCR. The table shows about 120,000 clones, with 75% to 90% occurring only once. The sequencing input was PBMCs. The origin of the receptors is a man younger than 35 in good health and CMV-seropositive. Both conserved end residues are part of each CDR3. D genes are given only for firm matches. Only some rows state a clone size, as once, few, many or a class for expanded clones.

D gene	J gene	V gene	clone size	CDR3 DNA	CDR3 protein
-	TRBJ2-2	TRBV2	once	TGTGCCAGCACGGACTCGATTCCCGGGGAGCTGTTTTTT	CASTDSIPGELFF
TRBD1	TRBJ1-2	TRBV5-1	-	TGCGCCAGCAGCTCCCGCCCGGGACAGGGCGGCTATGGCTACACCTTC	CASSSRPGQGGYGYTF
-	TRBJ1-1	TRBV27	-	TGTGCCAGCAGTTTATCGAGTACAGGCCTGAACACTGAAGCTTTCTTT	CASSLSSTGLNTEAFF
TRBD2	TRBJ2-7	TRBV6-5	-	TGTGCCAGCAGTTACTCGATACTAGCGGGGACCGTAGAGCAGTACTTC	CASSYSILAGTVEQYF
-	TRBJ1-5	TRBV30	-	TGTGCCTGGAGTGTAAAATCAGGACAGCCCCAGCATTTT	CAWSVKSGQPQHF
-	TRBJ1-1	TRBV18	-	TGTGCCAGCTCACAAGGGGTTGGTGAGGCTTTCTTT	CASSQGVGEAFF
TRBD1	TRBJ1-2	TRBV6-5	-	TGTGCCAGCAACAAACAGGGGGGTTTTGATGGCTACACCTTC	CASNKQGGFDGYTF
-	TRBJ2-7	TRBV5-6	-	TGTGCCAGCAGCGCGACCTACGAGCAGTACTTC	CASSATYEQYF
TRBD1	TRBJ1-2	TRBV2	-	TGTGCCAGCAGTGGGGACAGGGCGCAGTATGGCTACACCTTC	CASSGDRAQYGYTF
-	TRBJ1-5	TRBV6-5	once	TGTGCCAGCAGTCCCAGTAGCGGAGCAAGTCAGCCCCAGCATTTT	CASSPSSGASQPQHF
TRBD1	TRBJ2-1	TRBV27	-	TGTGCCAGCAACCGACAGGGCCCTATCTCCTACAATGAGCAGTTCTTC	CASNRQGPISYNEQFF
-	TRBJ2-5	TRBV30	-	TGTGCCTGGACCAAGGACTACCAAGAGACCCAGTACTTC	CAWTKDYQETQYF
-	TRBJ1-6	TRBV5-4	-	TGTGCCAGCAGCTTGGGGACAGAGAATTCACCCCTCCACTTT	CASSLGTENSPLHF
-	TRBJ2-2	TRBV9	-	TGTGCCAGCAGCCCATGGGGGGCCGGGGAGCTGTTTTTT	CASSPWGAGELFF
-	TRBJ1-2	TRBV6-5	-	TGTGCCAGCAGTCAACGGACTTATGGCTACACCTTC	CASSQRTYGYTF